This T cell receptor beta chain is drawn from a study of blood T cell repertoires in COVID-19. In the study overall: Some COVID-19 samples were acute and others convalescent; all came from the United States, Italy and Spain. From T cells, B-cell-depleted T cells, or PBMCs came the material, which was cDNA or gDNA.

As originally analysed: Quantification of nucleated cells was approximated via reference gene primer amplification. Assay: immunoSEQ multiplex PCR; the TCRdb copy retains only in-frame clones and omits some. That table supplies the V and J calls and clone size; D and trimming were determined from the DNA. The table includes 150,000 or so clones, roughly 86% detected once. Sequencing was carried out using peripheral blood. This sequence was found in a human donor with acute or convalescent COVID-19. The donor label of this sample is uncertain.

The CDR3 sequence is CASRPLGQGNSPLHF. DNA for the CDR3: TGTGCCAGCAGGCCCCTGGGACAGGGGAATTCACCCCTCCACTTT. This chain uses TRBV2 with TRBJ1-6; TRBD1 aligns across 10 bases. This CDR3 comprises 15 residues. The germline CDR1 and CDR2 sequences are SNHLY and FYNNEI. The V and J ends lost 6 bases and 7 bases, in that order; junction bases with no gene match: 6.